Listed here are 4 T cell receptor beta chains from one sample, sequenced in a study of vaccination and CD4 T cells after COVID-19. Cultured CD4+ T cells had their DNA profiled by the Oncomine TCR Beta short-read assay. Researchers extracted genomic DNA from CD4+ T cells that had been cultured. In TCRdb, the PCR reads were re-called with MiXCR into one record per CDR3 protein. The sample lists about 9,700 distinct CDR3 sequences; approximately 44% were seen once. Antigen specificity for these receptors is unknown. As to treatment: roughly nine-day PBMC culture with coronavirus spike peptide pools or control peptides (ViraFEST assay). From the unexposed donor, CD4+ T cells were collected ahead of the COVID-19 pandemic (2011-2018). Sequencing input: CD4+ T cells from blood, cultured in vitro. Receptors originate from a human donor in good health.

The V gene is TRBV20-1, the J gene TRBJ2-3, with D possibly called TRBD1 or TRBD2 (5 bases each). Between the trimmed V and J ends, which lost 0 bases and 7 bases, there was a span of 17 bases. The V gene's germline CDR1 is DFQATT and CDR2 SNEGSKA (reference sequence). CDR3 length: 15 residues. The CDR3 bases are TGCAGTGCTAGAGAACCGGGACGGCCCCAAAATACGCAGTATTTT. Translation: CSAREPGRPQNTQYF.

The rearrangement joins TRBV10-3 to TRBJ1-1, with D unclear. CDR3 length: 11 amino acids. CDR1 and CDR2 (germline): ENHRY, SYGVKD. V was clipped by 4 bases and J by 7 bases, with 7 bases between them. The CDR3 coding sequence is TGTGCCATCAGTGGGGGAGATGAAGCTTTCTTT. It specifies CAISGGDEAFF.

The rearrangement uses TRBV6-5 and TRBJ2-2, with 8 bases identical to TRBD1. This CDR3 is built from 19 residues. Germline V lookup: CDR1 MNHEY, CDR2 SVGAGI. V lost 2 bases and J lost 4; bases outside the gene matches: 15. CDR3: CASSYTTPGTGFGTGELFF. DNA for the CDR3: TGTGCCAGCAGTTACACTACACCCGGGACAGGCTTTGGCACCGGGGAGCTGTTTTTT.

This chain joins TRBV20-1 and TRBJ2-5, with a possible D match to TRBD2 (7 bases). V lost 4 bases and J 1 base, leaving 10 bases between the germline ends. Germline V gives CDR1 DFQATT, CDR2 SNEGSKA (reference sequence). There are 13 residues in the CDR3. CDR3 in DNA: TGCAGTGCTAATAGGGGGGGCCAAGAGACCCAGTACTTC. Translating it yields CSANRGGQETQYF.